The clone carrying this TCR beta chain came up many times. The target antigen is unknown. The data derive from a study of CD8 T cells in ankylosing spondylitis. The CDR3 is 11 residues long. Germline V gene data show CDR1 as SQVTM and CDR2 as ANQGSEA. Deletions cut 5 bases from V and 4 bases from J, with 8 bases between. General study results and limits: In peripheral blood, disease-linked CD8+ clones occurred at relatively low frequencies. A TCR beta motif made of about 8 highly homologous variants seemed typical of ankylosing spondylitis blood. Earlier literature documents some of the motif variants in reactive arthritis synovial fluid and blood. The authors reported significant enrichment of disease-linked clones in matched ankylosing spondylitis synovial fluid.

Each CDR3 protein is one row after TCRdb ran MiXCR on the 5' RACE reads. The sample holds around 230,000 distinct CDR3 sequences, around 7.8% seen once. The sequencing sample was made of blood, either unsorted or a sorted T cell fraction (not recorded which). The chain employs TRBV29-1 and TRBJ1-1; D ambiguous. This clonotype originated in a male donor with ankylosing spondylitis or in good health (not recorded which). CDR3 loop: CSVKPATEAFF. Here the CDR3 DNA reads TGCAGCGTTAAGCCAGCCACTGAAGCTTTCTTT.